The entry below gives a single TCR beta chain sequence along with its context. What it binds is not known. These data originate in a study of chemoradiotherapy in HPV16-positive cancers. Samples were taken several times over chemoradiotherapy. Study-level findings and limits: Functional assays defining HPV-specific T cells used only a couple of HPV16-positive patients. Candidate HPV-specific clones and E7-related TCR motifs grew in tumor during treatment. Better recurrence-free survival went with HPV-responsive T-cell expansion in HPV16-positive patients.

Germline V gene sequence: CDR1 SGHAT, CDR2 FQDESV (reference sequence). This CDR3 contains 11 residues. V gave up 7 bases and J gave up 12 bases; unmatched junction bases: 9. TCRdb keeps only in-frame clones here, not all; method: immunoSEQ multiplex PCR. This table has under 3,500 clones, about 93% appearing once. The source of this sequence is a human donor with HPV-associated anogenital cancer. The J gene is TRBJ2-7, the V gene TRBV11-1; 7 positions match TRBD1. The sample consisted of blood, taken from a patient who underwent chemoradiotherapy. The CDR3 is CASNPTDRVYF. The DNA of the CDR3 is TGTGCCAGCAACCCCACAGACAGGGTGTACTTC.